Listed below are T cell receptor beta chains from one sample, sequenced in a study of regulatory T cells in long-lasting Graves disease. TCRdb recomputed calls from the multiplex PCR reads with MiXCR, one row per CDR3 protein. This table has 300,000 to 500,000 distinct CDR3 sequences, roughly 20% appearing once. This specimen was peripheral blood mononuclear cells (PBMCs), taken when the disease was refractory, from a patient treated with antithyroid drugs. The receptors shown here come from a female donor with Graves disease. Each CDR3 is given with its conserved first and last residue. D genes are given only for firm matches. The size of a clone is reported for some rows only, either as once, few or many, or as a class for expanded clones.

>TRBV7-2|TRBJ2-2|TRBD2|many
TGTGCCAGCAGCAACGGGCTAGCGGGAGGATCCTACACCGGGGAGCTGTTTTTT
CASSNGLAGGSYTGELFF
>TRBV6-1|TRBJ2-2|TRBD1|NA
TGTGCCAGCAGTCAACAGGGGGCATGGACCGGGGAGCTGTTTTTT
CASSQQGAWTGELFF
>TRBV2|TRBJ2-5|NA|many
TGTGCCAGCCAGATCCAAGAGACCCAGTACTTC
CASQIQETQYF
>TRBV12-3/TRBV12-4|TRBJ2-5|NA|many
TGTGCCAGCAGACGTCTGAGGGAGACCCAGTACTTC
CASRRLRETQYF
>TRBV10-3|TRBJ2-2|TRBD2|NA
TGTGCCATCAGTGAGTCATTTGGACTAGCTTCGGCCGGGGAGCTGTTTTTT
CAISESFGLASAGELFF
>TRBV6-1|TRBJ2-7|NA|many
TGTGCCAGCAGTCCAGCAGTGGGCTACGAGCAGTACTTC
CASSPAVGYEQYF
>TRBV12-3/TRBV12-4|TRBJ2-5|NA|many
TGTGCCAGCAGTTTGAGGACCGGGGAGACCCAGTACTTC
CASSLRTGETQYF
>TRBV7-8|TRBJ2-7|NA|few
TGTGCCAGCACCGAAGATTGGGGGGTCCGGAACGAGCAGTACTTC
CASTEDWGVRNEQYF
>TRBV15|TRBJ1-2|TRBD1|few
TGTGCCACCAGCAGAGATAAGGCGGCAGGGGGATTTGGCTACACCTTC
CATSRDKAAGGFGYTF
>TRBV20-1|TRBJ1-1|TRBD1|many
TGCAGTGCTAGAGACCCGTTGGGGCCGGGACAGGGAGAAGCTTTCTTT
CSARDPLGPGQGEAFF
>TRBV5-5|TRBJ1-5|TRBD1|few
TGTGCCAGCAGCTTGGATGGGACAGGGAAGGCTCAGCCCCAGCATTTT
CASSLDGTGKAQPQHF
>TRBV18|TRBJ2-7|NA|few
TGTGCCAGCTCCCCTGGAGGGAGTAGCTCCTACGAGCAGTACTTC
CASSPGGSSSYEQYF
>TRBV29-1|TRBJ1-1|NA|few
TGCAGCGTTGAAGGCGGACGGAGCACTGAAGCTTTCTTT
CSVEGGRSTEAFF
>TRBV5-1|TRBJ2-5|NA|NA
TGCGCCAGCAGCGCGGACAACCAAGAGACCCAGTACTTC
CASSADNQETQYF
>TRBV11-1|TRBJ2-2|NA|NA
TGTGCCAGCAGCGTAGATACGGCGAACACCGGGGAGCTGTTTTTT
CASSVDTANTGELFF
>TRBV20-1|TRBJ2-2|NA|NA
TGCAGTGCTAGTTCGGGGAACACCGGGGAGCTGTTTTTT
CSASSGNTGELFF
>TRBV27|TRBJ1-1|NA|many
TGTGCCAGCAGTTCCTCGACGGTGAACACTGAAGCTTTCTTT
CASSSSTVNTEAFF
>TRBV6-2/TRBV6-3|TRBJ2-3|NA|NA
TGTGCCAGCACCAACTCGCGTGATACGCAGTATTTT
CASTNSRDTQYF
>TRBV11-2|TRBJ1-2|NA|NA
TGCGCCAGCAGCCAAGCAGGGTCAGCGGGGGGCTACACCTTC
CASSQAGSAGGYTF
>TRBV20-1|TRBJ2-2|TRBD2|NA
TGCAGTGCTAGAGATCGACTAGCGGGGCGTCCCGGGGAGCTGTTTTTT
CSARDRLAGRPGELFF
>TRBV12-3/TRBV12-4|TRBJ2-5|NA|many
TGTGCCACACGCCTTAGCGCCTCCGGGGAGACCCAGTACTTC
CATRLSASGETQYF
>TRBV11-2|TRBJ2-7|NA|many
TGTGCCAGCAGCTTACTATGGACCTCAGGCGAGCAGTACTTC
CASSLLWTSGEQYF
>TRBV30|TRBJ2-5|NA|NA
TGTGCCTGGAGCTACGGAGGGAGCCAAGAGACCCAGTACTTC
CAWSYGGSQETQYF
>TRBV18|TRBJ1-1|NA|many
TGTGCCAGCTCACCAGGAGGGAGTTCGGCTTTCTTT
CASSPGGSSAFF
>TRBV12-3/TRBV12-4|TRBJ2-1|NA|NA
TGTGCCAGCTCAAAGAGCCTAGGGGAGCAGTTCTTC
CASSKSLGEQFF
>TRBV6-5|TRBJ1-1|NA|few
TGTGCCAGCAGTTCCAAGGACAGTTTCGGAGCTTTCTTT
CASSSKDSFGAFF
>TRBV6-2/TRBV6-3|TRBJ2-2|NA|many
TGTGCCAGCAGTTATGACACCGGGGAGCTGTTTTTT
CASSYDTGELFF
>TRBV12-3/TRBV12-4|TRBJ2-1|NA|NA
TGTGCCAGCAGCCTAACCAGCGAGAGCTCCTACAATGAGCAGTTCTTC
CASSLTSESSYNEQFF
>TRBV30|TRBJ1-5|TRBD1|many
TGTGCCTGGAGTTTCCACAGGGGCCAGCCCCAGCATTTT
CAWSFHRGQPQHF
>TRBV15|TRBJ2-7|NA|many
TGTGCCACCAGCAGAGATTTAAGGGGCGACTCCTACGAGCAGTACTTC
CATSRDLRGDSYEQYF
>TRBV20-1|TRBJ2-5|NA|NA
TGCAGTGCTAGCCACGTCCGGGACACCCTGGGGGAGACCCAGTACTTC
CSASHVRDTLGETQYF
>TRBV7-2|TRBJ2-2|TRBD1|NA
TGTGCCAGCAATTCCCTGACAGGGGGATCCGGGGAGCTGTTTTTT
CASNSLTGGSGELFF
>TRBV7-9|TRBJ2-5|TRBD2|NA
TGTGCCAGCAGCATTAGCGGGAGGGGCCAAGAGACCCAGTACTTC
CASSISGRGQETQYF
>TRBV6-1|TRBJ1-2|NA|few
TGTGCCATCCAGACCCCCCCTCCTAACTATGGCTACACCTTC
CAIQTPPPNYGYTF
>TRBV7-6|TRBJ2-2|TRBD2|NA
TGTGCCAGCAGCGCGGCCGGGACTAGCGGACCGAACACCGGGGAGCTGTTTTTT
CASSAAGTSGPNTGELFF
>TRBV5-6|TRBJ2-7|TRBD2|few
TGTGCCAGCAGCTCTGGGACTACTCTCGAGCAGTACTTC
CASSSGTTLEQYF
>TRBV20-1|TRBJ2-5|TRBD1|many
TGCAGTGCTGCCCGACAGGGGATGTACCAAGAGACCCAGTACTTC
CSAARQGMYQETQYF
>TRBV11-2|TRBJ2-1|TRBD2|NA
TGTGCCAGCCTCCTAGCGGGGGGAAACTACAATGAGCAGTTCTTC
CASLLAGGNYNEQFF
>TRBV10-2|TRBJ2-7|TRBD1|few
TGCGCCAGCAGTGCGGACAGGGGCCACGAGCAGTACTTC
CASSADRGHEQYF
>TRBV27|TRBJ2-1|NA|NA
TGTGCCAGCAGTTTAGGGGCTCGGGATGAGCAGTTCTTC
CASSLGARDEQFF
>TRBV2|TRBJ1-5|NA|many
TGTGCCAGCTCTACCGAATATAGCAATCAGCCCCAGCATTTT
CASSTEYSNQPQHF
>TRBV27|TRBJ2-3|NA|NA
TGTGCCAGTCGGAGGGGGGTGACAGATACGCAGTATTTT
CASRRGVTDTQYF
>TRBV12-3/TRBV12-4|TRBJ2-5|NA|many
TGTGCCAGCAGTTTCTTCGGGCAAGAGACCCAGTACTTC
CASSFFGQETQYF
>TRBV7-9|TRBJ1-1|NA|many
TGTGCCAGCAGCTTAGCGCAATATGAAGCTTTCTTT
CASSLAQYEAFF
>TRBV2|TRBJ2-5|NA|many
TGTGCCAGCAGTGGACCAGACCTCATCCCAGACCAAGAGACCCAGTACTTC
CASSGPDLIPDQETQYF
>TRBV7-2|TRBJ2-2|NA|few
TGTGCCAGCAGCAGCAAAGGGGGTTTTACCGGGGAGCTGTTTTTT
CASSSKGGFTGELFF
>TRBV29-1|TRBJ1-1|NA|NA
TGCAGCGTTAGGACAGCATGGACCACTGAAGCTTTCTTT
CSVRTAWTTEAFF
>TRBV7-9|TRBJ1-1|NA|NA
TGTGCCAGCAGCTTAGGAGGGGTCGCTTTCTTT
CASSLGGVAFF
>TRBV20-1|TRBJ1-2|NA|few
TGCAGTGTTCCCGGCCAAACCGGTGTTCTTAACTATGGCTACACCTTC
CSVPGQTGVLNYGYTF
>TRBV27|TRBJ2-7|NA|many
TGTGCCAGCAGTTTGTTGTACAGTTACTACGAGCAGTACTTC
CASSLLYSYYEQYF
>TRBV5-1|TRBJ2-5|TRBD2|NA
TGCGCCAGCAGCTCCACTAGCGTAGGGGAGACCCAGTACTTC
CASSSTSVGETQYF
>TRBV12-3/TRBV12-4|TRBJ1-2|TRBD1|many
TGTGCCAGCAGGGTCTCAGGGGGCCGGGGCTACACCTTC
CASRVSGGRGYTF
>TRBV30|TRBJ1-1|TRBD1|few
TGTGCCTGGAGTGGAGGACAGGGGAACACTGAAGCTTTCTTT
CAWSGGQGNTEAFF
>TRBV20-1|TRBJ2-1|TRBD2|many
TGCAGTGCTAGACCGACTAGCGGGACCCGGTTCTTC
CSARPTSGTRFF
>TRBV30|TRBJ1-2|NA|many
TGTGCCTGGAGTCGAAAGGGGAACTATGGCTACACCTTC
CAWSRKGNYGYTF
>TRBV12-3/TRBV12-4|TRBJ2-2|TRBD2|NA
TGTGCCAGCAGTCCCAATCCAGGACTAGCCGGGGAGCTGTTTTTT
CASSPNPGLAGELFF
>TRBV7-9|TRBJ2-7|NA|few
TGTGCCAGCAGCCCGACTCGGAGTTCTGGCAACGAGCAGTACTTC
CASSPTRSSGNEQYF
>TRBV7-8|TRBJ2-3|NA|NA
TGTGCCAGCAGCTCAGAAATCAGCACAGATACGCAGTATTTT
CASSSEISTDTQYF
>TRBV7-6|TRBJ2-7|NA|few
TGTGCCAGCAGCTTAGGTGTGAATCGGCAGGGGGAGCAGTACTTC
CASSLGVNRQGEQYF
>TRBV6-5|TRBJ1-6|NA|many
TGTGCCAGCAGTTATCGACTCGAAAATTCACCCCTCCACTTT
CASSYRLENSPLHF